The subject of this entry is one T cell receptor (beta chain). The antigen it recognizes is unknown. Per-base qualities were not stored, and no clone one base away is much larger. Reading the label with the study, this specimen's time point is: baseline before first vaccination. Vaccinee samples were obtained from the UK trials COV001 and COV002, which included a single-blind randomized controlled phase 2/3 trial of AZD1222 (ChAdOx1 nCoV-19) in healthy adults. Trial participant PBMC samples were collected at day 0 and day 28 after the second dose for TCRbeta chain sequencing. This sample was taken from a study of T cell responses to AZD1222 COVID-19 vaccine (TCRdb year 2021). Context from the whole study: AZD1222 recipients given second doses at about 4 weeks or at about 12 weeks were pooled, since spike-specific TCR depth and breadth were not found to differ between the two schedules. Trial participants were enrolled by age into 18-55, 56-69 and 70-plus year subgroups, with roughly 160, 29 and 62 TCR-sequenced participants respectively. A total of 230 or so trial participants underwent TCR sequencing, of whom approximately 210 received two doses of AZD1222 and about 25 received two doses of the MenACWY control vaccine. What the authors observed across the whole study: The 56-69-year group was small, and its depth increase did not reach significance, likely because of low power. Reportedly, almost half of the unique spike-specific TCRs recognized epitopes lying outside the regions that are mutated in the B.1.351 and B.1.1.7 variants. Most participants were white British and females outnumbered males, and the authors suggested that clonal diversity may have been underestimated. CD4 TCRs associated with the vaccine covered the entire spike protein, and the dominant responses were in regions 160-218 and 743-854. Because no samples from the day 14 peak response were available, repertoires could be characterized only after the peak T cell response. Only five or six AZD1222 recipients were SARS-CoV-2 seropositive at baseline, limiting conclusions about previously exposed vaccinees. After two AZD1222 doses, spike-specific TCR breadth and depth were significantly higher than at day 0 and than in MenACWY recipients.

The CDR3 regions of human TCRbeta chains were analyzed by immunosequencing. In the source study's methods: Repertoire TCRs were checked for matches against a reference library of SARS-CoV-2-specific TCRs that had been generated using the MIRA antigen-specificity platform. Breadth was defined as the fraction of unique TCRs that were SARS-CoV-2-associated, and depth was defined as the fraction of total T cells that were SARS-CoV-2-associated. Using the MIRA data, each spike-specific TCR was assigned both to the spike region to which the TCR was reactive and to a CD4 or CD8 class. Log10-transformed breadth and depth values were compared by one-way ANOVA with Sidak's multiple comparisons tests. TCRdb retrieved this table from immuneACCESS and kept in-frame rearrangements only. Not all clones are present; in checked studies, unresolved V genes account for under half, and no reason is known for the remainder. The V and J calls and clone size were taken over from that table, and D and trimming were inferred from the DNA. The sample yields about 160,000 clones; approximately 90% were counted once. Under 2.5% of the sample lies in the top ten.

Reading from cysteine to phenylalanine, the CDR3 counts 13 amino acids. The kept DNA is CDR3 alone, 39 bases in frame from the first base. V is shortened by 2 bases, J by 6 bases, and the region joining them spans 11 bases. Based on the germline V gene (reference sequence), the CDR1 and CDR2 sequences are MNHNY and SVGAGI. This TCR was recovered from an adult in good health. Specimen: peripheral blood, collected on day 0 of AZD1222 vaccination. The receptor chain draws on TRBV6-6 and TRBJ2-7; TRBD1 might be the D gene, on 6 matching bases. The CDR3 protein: CASSYAQGTEQYF. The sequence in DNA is TGTGCCAGCAGTTACGCACAGGGAACCGAGCAGTACTTC.